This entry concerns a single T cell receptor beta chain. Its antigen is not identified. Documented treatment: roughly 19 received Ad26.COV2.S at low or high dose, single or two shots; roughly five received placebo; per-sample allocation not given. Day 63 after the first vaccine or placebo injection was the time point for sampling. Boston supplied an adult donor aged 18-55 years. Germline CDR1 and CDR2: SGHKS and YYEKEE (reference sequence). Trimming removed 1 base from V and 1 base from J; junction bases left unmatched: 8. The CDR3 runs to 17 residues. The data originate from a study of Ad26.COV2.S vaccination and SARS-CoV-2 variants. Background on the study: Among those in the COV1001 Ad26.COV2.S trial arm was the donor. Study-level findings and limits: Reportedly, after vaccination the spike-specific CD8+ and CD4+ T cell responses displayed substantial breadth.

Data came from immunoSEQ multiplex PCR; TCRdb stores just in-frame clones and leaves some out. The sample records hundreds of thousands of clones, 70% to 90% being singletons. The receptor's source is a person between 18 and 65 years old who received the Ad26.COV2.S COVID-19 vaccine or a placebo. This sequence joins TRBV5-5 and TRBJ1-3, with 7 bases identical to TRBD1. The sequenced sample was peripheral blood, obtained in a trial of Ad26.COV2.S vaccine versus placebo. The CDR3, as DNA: TGTGCCAGCAGCTTGTCCGGGACAGTAAGTTCTGGAAACACCATATATTTT. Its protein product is CASSLSGTVSSGNTIYF.